What follows describes a single T cell receptor beta chain. This entry belongs to a study of technical replicates of blood from several donors. Produced via immunoSEQ multiplex PCR; TCRdb's table is partial and in-frame only. Found here are just over 80,000 clones, about 96% of them singletons; the top ten hold just over 0.3%. The sample taken for sequencing was T cells isolated from PBMCs. The TCR sequence derives from a human donor in good health.

CDR3 amino acids: CASSETGVENTGELFF. CDR3 nucleotides: TGTGCCAGCAGTGAAACAGGGGTGGAGAACACCGGGGAGCTGTTTTTT. This sequence joins TRBV2 and TRBJ2-2; 7 bases line up with TRBD1. There are 16 residues in the CDR3. Trimming took 2 bases from V and 1 from J; bases not matched to a gene: 4. Germline CDR1 and CDR2: SNHLY and FYNNEI.